This entry lists 8 T cell receptor beta chains sequenced from one sample in a study of cytomegalovirus exposure and HLA in healthy donors. PCR involved 60 Vbeta and 13 Jbeta primers. Measured with immunoSEQ multiplex PCR; TCRdb has only the in-frame clones, and not every one. This sample has some 170,000 clones, with 70% found just once. Sequenced input: PBMCs. These receptors originate from a man between 18 and 35 years old in good health and CMV-seropositive.

CDR3 residues: CASSIVAGGLSNEQFF. CDR3 in DNA: TGTGCCAGTAGTATCGTAGCGGGAGGACTCTCGAATGAGCAGTTCTTC. The chain couples TRBV19 to TRBJ2-1; 10 bases line up with TRBD2. CDR3 size: 16 residues. Unmatched junction bases numbered 9, after V lost 3 bases and J lost 7 bases. Germline CDR1 and CDR2: LNHDA and SQIVND (reference sequence).

This chain links TRBV1 with TRBJ1-5; TRBD1, the table's D call, was not compared with the DNA. TRBV1 is deemed a pseudogene. The CDR3 covers 14 residues. The CDR3 protein is CTSRGQGVGQPQHF. The CDR3 DNA reads as TGCACCAGCAGGGGACAGGGGGTTGGTCAGCCCCAGCATTTT.

The chain joins TRBV28 to TRBJ1-2, with TRBD1 identical over 9 bases. The CDR3 sequence is 16 residues long. Per germline, CDR1 MDHEN and CDR2 SYDVKM. V shed 6 bases and J 3 bases; nucleotides not matched to a gene: 11. The CDR3 DNA reads TGTGCCAGCAGAAACCCAGCCTGGACAGGGGACTATGGCTACACCTTC. Protein: CASRNPAWTGDYGYTF.

The DNA of the CDR3 is TGTGCCAGCAGTCCTACTAGCGGGGGGGCGATGGCGCAGTATTTT. The encoded protein is CASSPTSGGAMAQYF. V usage is TRBV28 and J usage is TRBJ2-3; 13 nucleotides line up with TRBD2. The CDR3 has 15 amino acids. V dropped 5 bases and J dropped 10; count of bases not matched to a gene: 9. Germline loops: CDR1 MDHEN, CDR2 SYDVKM.

In its sample, this clone was seen a few times. The V call is TRBV6-1, the J call TRBJ1-2, with 7 bases fitting TRBD1. The V gene's germline CDR1 is MNHNS and CDR2 SASEGT. This CDR3 spans 15 amino acids. V shed 1 base and J 4 bases; nucleotides not matched to a gene: 6. The CDR3 sequence is CASSEESAGGYGYTF. The CDR3 nucleotides read TGTGCCAGCAGTGAAGAGTCGGCAGGGGGCTATGGCTACACCTTC.

The gene calls are TRBV6-1 and TRBJ1-5; weak D call: TRBD1 (5 bases). In germline, CDR1 is MNHNS, CDR2 SASEGT. Trimming took 5 bases from V and 5 from J, leaving 7 bases between them. This CDR3 has 12 residues. The CDR3 here is CASSSRDQPQHF. The CDR3 DNA sequence: TGTGCCAGCAGTTCCAGGGATCAGCCCCAGCATTTT.

A few counts support this clone. This sequence joins TRBV5-4 and TRBJ2-1; 7 bases agree with TRBD1. Germline CDR1 and CDR2: SGHNT and YYREEE (reference sequence). V lost 0 bases, J lost 8 bases, and 14 bases stayed unmatched. This CDR3 region has 17 residues. Here the CDR3 reads CASSLDQTGTIKYEQFF. The DNA for the CDR3 is TGTGCCAGCAGCTTGGACCAGACAGGGACCATAAAATATGAGCAGTTCTTC. The full variable domain, with the rest looked up from reference TRBV5-4 and TRBJ2-1, is ETGVTQSPTHLIKTRGQQVTLRCSSQSGHNTVSWYQQALGQGPQFIFQYYREEENGRGNFPPRFSGLQFPNYSSELNVNALELDDSALYLCASSLDQTGTIKYEQFFGPGTRLTVL.

This chain joins TRBV18 and TRBJ2-3, with TRBD2 identical over 8 bases. The CDR3 spans 17 residues. Germline values: CDR1 KGHSH, CDR2 LQKENI. V gave up 2 bases and J gave up 4 bases; unmatched junction bases: 11. The CDR3 coding sequence is TGTGCCAGCTCACCAGGGGGGGCGGGGGGCCTCCCAGATACGCAGTATTTT. Translating it yields CASSPGGAGGLPDTQYF. Looking up the rest from reference TRBV18 and TRBJ2-3 gives the full variable domain: NAGVMQNPRHLVRRRGQEARLRCSPMKGHSHVYWYRQLPEEGLKFMVYLQKENIIDESGMPKERFSAEFPKEGPSILRIQQVVRGDSAAYFCASSPGGAGGLPDTQYFGPGTRLTVL.